This T cell receptor beta chain was sequenced for a study of T cells in Graves' hyperthyroidism and ophthalmopathy. Study-wide findings and caveats: In blood, most of the thyroid clonotypes expanded above 0.001 were also present. The model's output predicted ophthalmopathy at a median of 6.5 months prior to onset.

Template material for amplifying TCR beta CDR3 regions consisted of RNA transcripts. Primed by the HTBI set, a first-round RT-PCR was run on the TCR CDR3. TCRdb reprocessed the multiplex PCR reads via MiXCR and lists one record per CDR3 protein. The data hold hundreds of thousands of distinct CDR3 sequences, with about 38% observed a single time. This CDR3 region has 12 residues. CDR1 and CDR2 from the germline V gene are SGHAT and FQNNGV. V was trimmed by 6 bases and J by 7 bases, leaving 9 bases between them. PBMCs were derived from roughly 9.6 ml fresh peripheral blood. This clonotype was recorded many times. Its target is not known.

This receptor was identified in a man aged 18 to 29 with Graves' hyperthyroidism. The chain joins TRBV11-2 to TRBJ1-4; tentatively, D is TRBD1 (5 bases). The specimen sequenced was blood. The CDR3 reads CASSQGREKLFF. The CDR3 region has the DNA TGTGCCAGCAGTCAGGGCCGTGAAAAACTGTTTTTT.